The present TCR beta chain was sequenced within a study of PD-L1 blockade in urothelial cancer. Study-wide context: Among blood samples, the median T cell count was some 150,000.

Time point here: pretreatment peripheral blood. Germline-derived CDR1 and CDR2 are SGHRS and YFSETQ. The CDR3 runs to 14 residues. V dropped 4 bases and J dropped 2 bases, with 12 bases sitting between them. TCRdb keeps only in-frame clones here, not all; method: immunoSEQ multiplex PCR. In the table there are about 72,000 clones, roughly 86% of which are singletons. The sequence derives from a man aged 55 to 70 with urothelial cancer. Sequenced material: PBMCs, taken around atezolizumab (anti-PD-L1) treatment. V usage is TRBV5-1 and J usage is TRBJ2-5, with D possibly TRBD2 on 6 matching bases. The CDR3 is CASSQTGGQETQYF. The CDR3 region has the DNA TGCGCCAGCAGCCAAACAGGAGGGCAAGAGACCCAGTACTTC.